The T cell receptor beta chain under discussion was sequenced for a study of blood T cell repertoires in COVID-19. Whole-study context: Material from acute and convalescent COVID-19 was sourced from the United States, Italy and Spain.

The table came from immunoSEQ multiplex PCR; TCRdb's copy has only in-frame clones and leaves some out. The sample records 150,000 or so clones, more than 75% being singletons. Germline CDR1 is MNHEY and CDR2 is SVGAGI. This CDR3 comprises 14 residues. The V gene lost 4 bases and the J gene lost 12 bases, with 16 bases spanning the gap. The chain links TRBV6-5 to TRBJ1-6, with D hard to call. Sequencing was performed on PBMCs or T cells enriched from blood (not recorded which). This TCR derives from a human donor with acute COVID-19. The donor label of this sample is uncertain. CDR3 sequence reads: CASSFGPYRGPLHF. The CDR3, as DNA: TGTGCCAGCAGTTTCGGCCCTTATCGGGGACCCCTCCACTTT.